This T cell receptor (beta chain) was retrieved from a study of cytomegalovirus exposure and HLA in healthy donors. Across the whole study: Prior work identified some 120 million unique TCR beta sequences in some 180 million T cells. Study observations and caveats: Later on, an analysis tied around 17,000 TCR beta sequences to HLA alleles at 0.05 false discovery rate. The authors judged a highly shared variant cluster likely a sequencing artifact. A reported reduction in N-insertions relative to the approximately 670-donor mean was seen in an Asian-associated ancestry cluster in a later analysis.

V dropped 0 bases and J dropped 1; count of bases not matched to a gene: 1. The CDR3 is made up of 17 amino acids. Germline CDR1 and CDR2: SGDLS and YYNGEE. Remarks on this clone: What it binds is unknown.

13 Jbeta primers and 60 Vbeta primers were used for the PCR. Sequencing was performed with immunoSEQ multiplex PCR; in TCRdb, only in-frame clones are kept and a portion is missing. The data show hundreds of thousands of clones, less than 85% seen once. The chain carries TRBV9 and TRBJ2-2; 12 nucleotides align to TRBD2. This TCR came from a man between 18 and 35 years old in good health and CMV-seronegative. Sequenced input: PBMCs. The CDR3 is CASSVELAGGNTGELFF. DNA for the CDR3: TGTGCCAGCAGCGTAGAACTAGCGGGAGGGAACACCGGGGAGCTGTTTTTT.